This T cell receptor (beta chain) was found in a study of blood T cell repertoires in COVID-19. Study information: Acute-phase and convalescent COVID-19 samples originated in the United States, Italy and Spain. From T cells, B-cell-depleted T cells, or PBMCs came the material, which was cDNA or gDNA.

In the authors' workflow: Scientists estimated how many nucleated cells there were by amplifying reference gene primers. Generated by immunoSEQ multiplex PCR, the TCRdb table keeps only in-frame clones and is missing some. V and J calls and clone size are as listed in that table; D and trimming were resolved from the DNA. Of some 99,000 clones listed, roughly 85% were seen once; the top ten hold approximately 5%. CDR3 length: 14 amino acids. Germline CDR1 reads MNHEY; CDR2 reads SVGAGI. V was trimmed by 5 bases and J by 8 bases, leaving 15 bases between them. V usage is TRBV6-5 and J usage is TRBJ2-2, with D maybe TRBD1 (5 bases). The sample was peripheral blood. This TCR was sampled from a man aged 70 or older with acute or convalescent COVID-19. The CDR3 region is CASSPSTARGELFF. The CDR3 DNA reads as TGTGCCAGCAGTCCGTCGACAGCAAGAGGGGAGCTGTTTTTT.